The text below deals with one TCR beta chain. Its specificity is not known. Using immunoSEQ multiplex PCR, the repertoire was profiled, and TCRdb retains in-frame clones only, with some absent. The sample holds about 150,000 clones, about 87% seen once. The sample originates from a study of radiation and T cells in renal cell carcinoma. Findings and limits, study-wide: Without pretreatment biopsies, baseline tumor clonotype presence was undetermined.

V gave up 7 bases and J gave up 4 bases, with 16 bases separating them. The germline gives CDR1 MDHEN, CDR2 SYDVKM. The CDR3 length is 15 residues. Time point indicated: baseline pretreatment blood. Treatment in this sample: 15 Gy SBRT to primary tumor, nephrectomy 4 weeks later. The patient's renal cell carcinoma had clear cell pathology. The gene calls are TRBV28 and TRBJ2-2, with unresolved D. The material was blood, obtained from a patient whose treatment included radiotherapy and nephrectomy. The source of this sequence is a woman aged 70 to 79 with renal cell carcinoma. In DNA form, the CDR3 reads TGTGCCAGCAACTCAGACCTACGTAGCACCGGGGAGCTGTTTTTT. Amino acids: CASNSDLRSTGELFF.